The 14 T cell receptor beta chains in this list originate from one sample, sequenced in a study of blood T cells in healthy people across ages. A second PCR of 7 to 11 cycles used a sample-barcoded 5' primer and a J-beta primer mix. TCRdb recomputed calls from the 5' RACE reads with MiXCR, one row per CDR3 protein. Of under 950,000 distinct CDR3 sequences in the sample, around a fifth are singletons; the top ten hold around 22%. Material: blood. These receptor sequences come from a man between 65 and 80 years old in good health.

V and J are TRBV20-1 and TRBJ1-1, with 9 bases fitting TRBD1. This CDR3 comprises 18 residues. Germline V gives CDR1 DFQATT, CDR2 SNEGSKA (reference sequence). V trimming: 3 bases; J trimming: 0 bases; junction bases outside the gene matches: 14. The CDR3 DNA is TGCAGTGCTAGGGGGGTGGGACAGGGAGTGGGCATGAACACTGAAGCTTTCTTT. Translating gives CSARGVGQGVGMNTEAFF.

This clonotype has more than one count but fewer than ten. The CDR3 sequence is CASSSRVNYGYTF. CDR3 in DNA: TGTGCCAGCAGTTCCAGGGTCAACTATGGCTACACCTTC. The rearrangement joins TRBV12-3 or TRBV12-4 to TRBJ1-2, with D perhaps matching TRBD1 (5 bases). With 4 bases removed from V and 2 bases from J, the gap between germline ends came to 8 bases. The CDR3 runs 13 residues.

This clonotype occurred a few times. V and J are TRBV2 and TRBJ2-3; tentatively, D is TRBD2 (6 bases). The CDR3 contains 14 residues. Looked up from germline, CDR1 is SNHLY and CDR2 is FYNNEI. Trimming shortened V by 10 bases and J by 2 bases, and 16 bases separated the two germline ends. CDR3 protein: CATQRERDTDTQYF. As DNA, the CDR3 is TGTGCCACCCAACGGGAGAGGGACACAGATACGCAGTATTTT.

The J gene is TRBJ1-2, the V gene TRBV2, with D tentatively TRBD1 (5 bases). The CDR3 sequence is 17 residues long. From germline, CDR1 is SNHLY and CDR2 FYNNEI. Trimming removed 1 base from V and 1 base from J, with 16 bases in between. The CDR3 region has the DNA TGTGCCAGCAGTGAAGTAGGCAGGGACCCTCATAACTATGGCTACACCTTC. This translates into CASSEVGRDPHNYGYTF.

The V gene is TRBV7-9, the J gene TRBJ2-3; D could derive from TRBD1 or TRBD2 (5 bases each). The CDR3 is 16 amino acids. V lost 3 bases and J lost 2, with 15 bases in between. Germline V gene sequence: CDR1 SEHNR, CDR2 FQNEAQ (reference sequence). CDR3 in DNA: TGTGCCAGCAGCTTGGGGGTAGACTCTTACACAGATACGCAGTATTTT. It specifies CASSLGVDSYTDTQYF.

This chain uses TRBV29-1 with TRBJ1-2, with 8 positions matching TRBD1. J was trimmed by 0 bases and V by 6 bases; bases with no gene match: 21. CDR1 and CDR2 (germline): SQVTM, ANQGSEA. The CDR3 is made up of 19 amino acids. For the CDR3, the DNA is TGCAGCGTGCGGGACAGGACCTCTAACCCGGCCCTCTCTAACTATGGCTACACCTTC. It yields the protein CSVRDRTSNPALSNYGYTF.

DNA for the CDR3: TGTGCCAGCACTCCCCAAGGGCTCGGGAAAGAGACCCAGTACTTC. Translating it yields CASTPQGLGKETQYF. This sequence joins TRBV2 and TRBJ2-5, with D possibly TRBD2 on 5 matching bases. Looked up from germline, CDR1 is SNHLY and CDR2 is FYNNEI. V gave up 7 bases and J gave up 3 bases, with 18 bases separating them. The CDR3 sequence is 15 residues long.

This chain uses TRBV12-3 or TRBV12-4 with TRBJ2-1; 10 bases fit TRBD2. V lost 3 bases to trimming and J lost 7 bases; unmatched junction nucleotides: 9. This CDR3 is built from 16 residues. The CDR3 DNA reads TGTGCCAGCAGTTTCGCCCCTAGCGGGAGTTGGAATGAGCAGTTCTTC. Residues: CASSFAPSGSWNEQFF.

This rearrangement joins TRBV7-6 to TRBJ1-1; D is uncertain. Germline CDR1 is SGHVS and CDR2 is FNYEAQ. This CDR3 region has 15 residues. The ends were cut back, 2 bases at V and 5 bases at J, with 15 bases in the middle. DNA of the CDR3: TGTGCCAGCAGCTTAAGCACGTCCACGGGGACTGAAGCTTTCTTT. It is translated as CASSLSTSTGTEAFF.

This clonotype was seen a few times. V usage is TRBV4-3 and J usage is TRBJ2-3; D is uncertain. V lost 2 bases to trimming and J lost 0 bases, with 9 bases between them. Germline V gene sequence: CDR1 LGHNA, CDR2 YSLEER. The CDR3 loop spans 15 amino acids. DNA of the CDR3: TGCGCCAGCAGCCAACTACCTCTTAGCACAGATACGCAGTATTTT. Its translation: CASSQLPLSTDTQYF.

V and J are TRBV4-3 and TRBJ2-7; TRBD2 agrees at 7 bases. Germline loops: CDR1 LGHNA, CDR2 YSLEER. The CDR3 length is 16 residues. Losses at the gene ends were 1 base for V and 3 bases for J; bases not matched to a gene: 9. DNA of the CDR3: TGCGCCAGCAGCCAAGGAGGGGCTAGCGGAGACTACGAGCAGTACGTC. This gives the protein CASSQGGASGDYEQYV.

This clonotype was seen at least ten times. This chain uses TRBV12-3 or TRBV12-4 with TRBJ1-4; no firm D call. Trimming stripped 4 bases from V and 8 bases from J, with 8 bases between. The CDR3 is made up of 12 amino acids. The CDR3 sequence: CASSSGREKLFF. CDR3 sequence (DNA): TGTGCCAGCAGTTCCGGACGAGAAAAACTGTTTTTT.

The chain couples TRBV11-1 to TRBJ2-5; D may be TRBD2 (5 bases). TRBJ2-1 explains the end of the DNA better; the J call may be wrong. Germline assignment: CDR1 SGHAT and CDR2 FQDESV (reference sequence). The CDR3 is 13 residues long. In DNA form, the CDR3 reads TGTGCCAGCAGTCCTACAACTTCGGCGGGGCAGTTCTTC. It encodes CASSPTTSAGQFF.

This clonotype was seen a few times. This rearrangement joins TRBV7-2 to TRBJ2-2; 8 positions match TRBD2. After removal of 5 bases from V and 6 bases from J, the junction contained 5 bases not matched to a gene. The CDR3 consists of 14 residues. Germline CDR1 is SGHTA and CDR2 is FQGNSA. Here the CDR3 reads CASSTGTSAGELFF. CDR3 nucleotides: TGTGCCAGCAGCACCGGGACTAGTGCCGGGGAGCTGTTTTTT.